This T cell receptor beta chain is from a study of blood T cell repertoires in COVID-19. Background on the study: Samples came from the United States, Italy and Spain, spanning acute and convalescent COVID-19. T cells, B-cell-depleted T cells, or PBMCs supplied cDNA or gDNA.

The CDR3 is made up of 11 amino acids. The germline V and J ends were trimmed by 4 bases and 6 bases, with 8 bases remaining between them. CDR1 and CDR2 from the germline V gene are SQVTM and ANQGSEA. Original methodology: Reference gene primer amplification in the assay estimated nucleated cell counts. Sequencing used immunoSEQ multiplex PCR; TCRdb keeps in-frame clones, though not all of them. V and J calls and clone size are those listed in that table; D and trimming were worked out from the DNA. The table has fewer than 90,000 clones, 88% seen once. V usage is TRBV29-1 and J usage is TRBJ2-3; D possibly corresponds to TRBD2 (5 bases). The material sequenced was peripheral blood. This sequence originates from an older man with acute or convalescent COVID-19. The CDR3 DNA sequence: TGCAGCGTTGCTAGCCTGGATACGCAGTATTTT. Translation gives CSVASLDTQYF.